This T cell receptor (beta chain) was identified during a study of HIV-infected patients and healthy controls. Points from the study as a whole: Healthy control repertoires had roughly threefold more distinct CDR3s than untreated HIV+ repertoires, and higher Shannon diversity.

Alpha and beta constant-region primers primed reverse transcription of 500 to 550 ng RNA. Using multiplexing indices, alpha and beta chain libraries were generated apart by chain-specific third strand synthesis. TCRdb itself ran the 5' RACE reads through MiXCR, one entry per CDR3 protein. This sample carries 7,000 to 8,500 distinct CDR3 sequences, about 5.9% of them seen once, and the ten largest clones take about 20%. No cell fractionation was done, so the repertoire covers all unsorted peripheral blood T cells. The RNA source was an approximately 2.4 ml peripheral blood draw. Concerning this clonotype: The antigen remains undetermined.

Germline CDR1 reads MDHEN; CDR2 reads SYDVKM. This CDR3 region has 15 residues. Trimming left V 5 bases short and J 5 bases short, with 16 bases between. This specimen was blood, taken before antiretroviral therapy. This TCR was recovered from an adult with HIV infection. V and J are TRBV28 and TRBJ1-5; D is possibly TRBD1 (6 bases). The CDR3: CASSPTGRRHQPQHF. CDR3 sequence (DNA): TGTGCCAGCAGTCCTACAGGGCGGAGACATCAGCCCCAGCATTTT.